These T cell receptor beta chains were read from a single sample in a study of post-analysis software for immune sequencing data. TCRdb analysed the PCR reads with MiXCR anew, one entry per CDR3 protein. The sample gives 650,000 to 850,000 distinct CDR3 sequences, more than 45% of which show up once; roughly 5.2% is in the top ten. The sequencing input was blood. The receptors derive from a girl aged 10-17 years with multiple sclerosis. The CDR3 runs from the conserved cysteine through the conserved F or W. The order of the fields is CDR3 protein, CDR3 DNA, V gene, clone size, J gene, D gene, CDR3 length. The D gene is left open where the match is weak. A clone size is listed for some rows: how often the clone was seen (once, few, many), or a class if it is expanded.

CDR3aa: CASSYGQGTANEKLFF
CDR3nt: TGTGCCAGCAGCTACGGTCAGGGGACTGCTAATGAAAAACTGTTTTTT
v_gene: TRBV5-6
abundance: -
j_gene: TRBJ1-4
d_gene: -
len: 16

CDR3aa: CASSDFGLGGASTQYF
CDR3nt: TGTGCCAGCAGTGATTTCGGACTAGGTGGTGCCAGTACGCAGTATTTT
v_gene: TRBV6-1
abundance: once
j_gene: TRBJ2-3
d_gene: TRBD2
len: 16

CDR3aa: CASIKGSTDTQYF
CDR3nt: TGTGCCAGCATAAAAGGCAGCACAGATACGCAGTATTTT
v_gene: TRBV6-2/TRBV6-3
abundance: -
j_gene: TRBJ2-3
d_gene: -
len: 13

CDR3aa: CASSQEPYTAYEQYF
CDR3nt: TGCGCCAGCAGCCAAGAGCCATATACAGCCTACGAGCAGTACTTC
v_gene: TRBV4-3
abundance: -
j_gene: TRBJ2-7
d_gene: -
len: 15

CDR3aa: CSARSVDKGGPYEQYF
CDR3nt: TGCAGTGCCAGATCGGTTGATAAGGGAGGGCCCTACGAGCAGTACTTC
v_gene: TRBV20-1
abundance: few
j_gene: TRBJ2-7
d_gene: TRBD2
len: 16

CDR3aa: CASSLPASPLHF
CDR3nt: TGTGCCAGCAGCCTCCCCGCTTCACCCCTCCACTTT
v_gene: TRBV12-3/TRBV12-4
abundance: -
j_gene: TRBJ1-6
d_gene: -
len: 12

CDR3aa: CASSQMGGIGNTEAFF
CDR3nt: TGTGCCAGCAGCCAGATGGGAGGGATCGGGAACACTGAAGCTTTCTTT
v_gene: TRBV3-1
abundance: -
j_gene: TRBJ1-1
d_gene: -
len: 16

CDR3aa: CAWNGDRGNYGYTF
CDR3nt: TGTGCCTGGAACGGCGACAGGGGGAACTATGGCTACACCTTC
v_gene: TRBV30
abundance: -
j_gene: TRBJ1-2
d_gene: TRBD1
len: 14

CDR3aa: CSARNWIGGGPPDTQYF
CDR3nt: TGCAGTGCCAGGAATTGGATCGGCGGGGGGCCCCCCGATACGCAGTATTTT
v_gene: TRBV20-1
abundance: -
j_gene: TRBJ2-3
d_gene: TRBD2
len: 17

CDR3aa: CASSYSIPGLNYEQYF
CDR3nt: TGTGCCAGCAGTTACTCGATCCCGGGACTGAACTACGAGCAGTACTTC
v_gene: TRBV6-5
abundance: -
j_gene: TRBJ2-7
d_gene: -
len: 16

CDR3aa: CSARAPDRDSDTQYF
CDR3nt: TGCAGTGCTAGAGCCCCAGACAGGGATTCAGATACGCAGTATTTT
v_gene: TRBV20-1
abundance: -
j_gene: TRBJ2-3
d_gene: TRBD1
len: 15

CDR3aa: CSANQGGPFTDTQYF
CDR3nt: TGCAGTGCTAATCAGGGAGGACCATTCACAGATACGCAGTATTTT
v_gene: TRBV20-1
abundance: -
j_gene: TRBJ2-3
d_gene: -
len: 15

CDR3aa: CASSSGTGVLYEQYF
CDR3nt: TGCGCCAGCAGCTCAGGGACAGGGGTCCTCTACGAGCAGTACTTC
v_gene: TRBV5-1
abundance: -
j_gene: TRBJ2-7
d_gene: TRBD1
len: 15